The 23 T cell receptor beta chains reported below all come from one sample, sequenced in a study of cytomegalovirus exposure and HLA in healthy donors (dated by TCRdb to about 2017). Library preparation was by the immunoSEQ multiplex PCR assay. TCRdb took over this immuneACCESS table, retaining in-frame rearrangements with V and J assigned. Such tables are incomplete; in checked studies, under half of the missing clones stem from an unresolved V gene, and the remainder is unexplained. The table for this sample lists 200,000 or so clones; around 83% of them were counted only once. Around 15% of the sample rests with the top ten. What was sequenced was PBMCs. Source of these receptors: a woman aged 25 to 39 in good health and CMV-seropositive.

The chain recombines TRBV5-4 with TRBJ2-2; D ambiguous. The CDR3 consists of 16 residues. The germline gives CDR1 SGHNT, CDR2 YYREEE (reference sequence). The V end was cut by 2 bases, the J end by 5 bases, with 16 bases between. The CDR3: CASSLAGDLGTGELFF. The DNA for the CDR3 is TGTGCCAGCAGCTTAGCCGGAGACCTCGGGACCGGGGAGCTGTTTTTT.

This clone has a handful of counts. This chain joins TRBV5-4 and TRBJ2-7; tentatively, D is TRBD2 (5 bases). The CDR3 runs 16 residues. Germline V gene sequence: CDR1 SGHNT, CDR2 YYREEE (reference sequence). The V end lost 1 base, the J end lost 0 bases, and 14 bases lay between the germline ends. The CDR3 sequence is CASSLYPGSGSYEQYF. Here the CDR3 DNA reads TGTGCCAGCAGCTTGTATCCGGGGTCGGGCTCCTACGAGCAGTACTTC.

This clone appeared many times. V and J are TRBV19 and TRBJ2-7; a weak D match, TRBD1 (5 bases). CDR1 and CDR2 from the germline V gene are LNHDA and SQIVND (reference sequence). Trimming pared 5 bases from V and 4 bases from J, leaving 9 bases between. The CDR3 has 12 residues. The CDR3 here is CASSSQGYEQYF. In nucleotides, the CDR3 is TGTGCCAGTAGTTCGCAGGGATACGAGCAGTACTTC.

This rearrangement joins TRBV27 to TRBJ2-7, with 13 bases fitting TRBD2. The V gene end was trimmed by 4 bases and the J gene end by 1 base; junction bases not matched to a gene: 10. The CDR3 extends over 18 amino acids. From germline, CDR1 is MNHEY and CDR2 SMNVEV (reference sequence). The CDR3 loop reads CASSSFTSGRAESYEQYF. For the CDR3, the DNA is TGTGCCAGCAGTTCGTTTACTAGCGGGAGGGCGGAGTCCTACGAGCAGTACTTC.

The J gene is TRBJ2-7, the V gene TRBV10-2, with 8 bases lining up with TRBD2. V lost 8 bases to trimming and J lost 1 base; unmatched junction nucleotides: 10. The CDR3 sequence is 15 residues long. Per germline, CDR1 WSHSY and CDR2 SAAADI. The CDR3 region is CASREGTSSSYEQYF. The CDR3 DNA sequence: TGCGCCAGCCGGGAGGGCACTTCATCATCCTACGAGCAGTACTTC.

This chain uses TRBV2 with TRBJ2-7, with unresolved D. Trimming took 6 bases from V and 1 from J, leaving 7 bases between them. Germline V gene data show CDR1 as SNHLY and CDR2 as FYNNEI. The CDR3 extends over 12 amino acids. CDR3 bases: TGTGCCAGCAGCAGAGGTTCCTACGAGCAGTACTTC. The encoded protein is CASSRGSYEQYF.

CDR3 sequence: CASSVEARTDTQYF. The CDR3 DNA follows: TGTGCCAGCAGCGTAGAAGCGAGGACAGATACGCAGTATTTT. The chain combines TRBV9 with TRBJ2-3, with D hard to call. CDR3 length equals 14 residues. V dropped 0 bases and J dropped 3 bases, with 8 bases sitting between them. CDR1 SGDLS and CDR2 YYNGEE come from the germline V gene.

The genes are TRBV5-6 and TRBJ2-3; no definite D call. V was clipped by 1 base and J by 2 bases, with 8 bases between them. CDR3 size: 14 residues. CDR1 is SGHDT and CDR2 is YYEEEE in the germline V gene. The CDR3 loop is CASSLRLTTDTQYF. DNA of the CDR3: TGTGCCAGCAGCTTGAGACTCACCACAGATACGCAGTATTTT.

This clone appeared a few times. The chain couples TRBV29-1 to TRBJ1-2; 8 nucleotides align to TRBD1. Trimming took 5 bases from V and 6 from J; bases not matched to a gene: 5. The CDR3 length is 12 residues. Germline-derived CDR1 and CDR2 are SQVTM and ANQGSEA. CDR3 loop: CSVLGQGNGYTF. DNA of the CDR3: TGCAGCGTTCTCGGACAGGGAAATGGCTACACCTTC.

This clone occurred a few times. The rearrangement joins TRBV9 to TRBJ1-3; TRBD1 aligns across 7 bases. Unmatched junction bases numbered 7, after V lost 2 bases and J lost 5 bases. Germline values: CDR1 SGDLS, CDR2 YYNGEE. The CDR3 spans 15 residues. The CDR3 region has the DNA TGTGCCAGCAGCGTGGACGAACAGGGGAGAAACACCATATATTTT. It is translated as CASSVDEQGRNTIYF.

J is TRBJ1-5 and V is TRBV19, with a tentative D call TRBD1 (5 bases). V was trimmed by 5 bases and J by 3 bases, leaving 14 bases between them. The CDR3 is 15 residues long. The germline gives CDR1 LNHDA, CDR2 SQIVND (reference sequence). The CDR3 sequence is CASSLSWGDNQPQHF. CDR3 coding DNA: TGTGCCAGTAGTCTCTCCTGGGGGGACAATCAGCCCCAGCATTTT. Full variable domain (remainder filled in from reference TRBV19 and TRBJ1-5): DGGITQSPKYLFRKEGQNVTLSCEQNLNHDAMYWYRQDPGQGLRLIYYSQIVNDFQKGDIAEGYSVSREKKESFPLTVTSAQKNPTAFYLCASSLSWGDNQPQHFGDGTRLSIL.

J is TRBJ2-7 and V is TRBV6-6; tentative D call: TRBD2 (5 bases). V dropped 7 bases and J dropped 5 bases, with 21 bases sitting between them. CDR3 size: 15 residues. Germline values: CDR1 MNHNY, CDR2 SVGAGI (reference sequence). CDR3 in DNA: TGTGCCAGCACCGAGAGGAGCGGAGGTAAAGACGAGCAGTACTTC. As protein: CASTERSGGKDEQYF.

The genes are TRBV7-2 and TRBJ1-1; D uncertain. Germline assignment: CDR1 SGHTA and CDR2 FQGNSA. Trimming cost V 5 bases and J 6 bases, with 7 bases left between them. The CDR3 is 11 amino acids. DNA for the CDR3: TGTGCCAGCAGCCCTAGTCCTGAAGCTTTCTTT. It codes for CASSPSPEAFF. Full variable domain (remainder filled in from reference TRBV7-2 and TRBJ1-1): GAGVSQSPSNKVTEKGKDVELRCDPISGHTALYWYRQSLGQGLEFLIYFQGNSAPDKSGLPSDRFSAERTGGSVSTLTIQRTQQEDSAVYLCASSPSPEAFFGQGTRLTVV.

This clone was counted between two and nine times. The chain is built from TRBV6-1 and TRBJ2-7; D is undetermined. The CDR3 is 13 residues long. V lost 5 bases to trimming and J lost 6 bases, with 14 bases between them. Germline-derived CDR1 and CDR2 are MNHNS and SASEGT. CDR3 bases: TGTGCCAGCAGTTTAGAGGCTCCCCTCGAGCAGTACTTC. It yields the protein CASSLEAPLEQYF.

V usage is TRBV28 and J usage is TRBJ1-3, with D maybe TRBD1 (5 bases). The V end was cut by 0 bases, the J end by 0 bases, with 6 bases between. The germline gives CDR1 MDHEN, CDR2 SYDVKM. This CDR3 is built from 15 residues. CDR3: CASSLWDTSGNTIYF. The DNA for the CDR3 is TGTGCCAGCAGTTTATGGGACACCTCTGGAAACACCATATATTTT.

The chain is built from TRBV6-1 and TRBJ2-1, with TRBD2 as a possible D gene (6 bases). The CDR3 is 17 residues long. V lost 4 bases and J lost 3, with 19 bases in between. The germline V gene encodes CDR1 MNHNS and CDR2 SASEGT. CDR3 residues: CASSGGSSSVNYNEQFF. CDR3 coding DNA: TGTGCCAGCAGTGGAGGTTCTTCTAGCGTAAACTACAATGAGCAGTTCTTC.

The V gene is TRBV7-9, the J gene TRBJ1-2, with D perhaps TRBD1 (6 bases). The CDR3 consists of 15 residues. Trimming shortened V by 1 base and J by 4 bases, and 13 bases separated the two germline ends. The germline gives CDR1 SEHNR, CDR2 FQNEAQ (reference sequence). The CDR3 DNA follows: TGTGCCAGCAGCTTAGTTCGACAGGCATCCTATGGCTACACCTTC. Translated, it gives CASSLVRQASYGYTF.

The chain carries TRBV5-1 and TRBJ2-3; 7 bases are a match to TRBD1. The CDR3 runs 14 residues. With 5 bases clipped from V and 1 base from J, the junction kept 4 bases outside the gene matches. Germline CDR1 is SGHRS and CDR2 is YFSETQ. The CDR3 DNA reads as TGCGCCAGCAGTCCTCAGGGGGGCACAGATACGCAGTATTTT. Protein product: CASSPQGGTDTQYF.

The chain links TRBV19 to TRBJ2-7; TRBD2 matches 12 bases. CDR1 and CDR2 (germline): LNHDA, SQIVND (reference sequence). CDR3 size: 15 residues. J gave up 9 bases and V 4 bases, and 10 bases lay outside the gene matches. The CDR3 sequence is CASSTTSGSIAGQYF. CDR3 DNA: TGTGCCAGTAGTACGACTAGCGGGAGCATAGCGGGGCAGTACTTC.

The genes are TRBV9 and TRBJ2-7; TRBD2 matches at 14 bases. After removal of 4 bases from V and 6 bases from J, the junction contained 6 bases not matched to a gene. The CDR3 extends over 15 amino acids. Germline V CDR1 and CDR2: SGDLS, YYNGEE. In DNA form, the CDR3 reads TGTGCCAGCAGCTCGGGACTAGCGGGAGTCGGCGAGCAGTACTTC. It is translated as CASSSGLAGVGEQYF.

The V call is TRBV23-1, the J call TRBJ2-1; 10 positions match TRBD1. TRBV23-1 is given ORF status, its function remaining uncertain. This CDR3 contains 17 residues. J was trimmed by 8 bases and V by 3 bases; bases with no gene match: 13. CDR3 amino acids: CASSHSTGGGPRDEQFF. CDR3 sequence (DNA): TGCGCCAGCAGTCACTCGACAGGGGGCGGCCCACGGGATGAGCAGTTCTTC.

This chain connects TRBV6-1 to TRBJ1-5, with no clear D. Germline-derived CDR1 and CDR2 are MNHNS and SASEGT. CDR3 length: 12 amino acids. Trimming removed 4 bases at V and 2 bases at J, with 3 bases between. CDR3 coding DNA: TGTGCCAGCAGTGTAGGCAATCAGCCCCAGCATTTT. Translated: CASSVGNQPQHF.

V is TRBV7-6 and J is TRBJ2-2; 8 nucleotides align to TRBD1. J was trimmed by 9 bases and V by 1 base; bases with no gene match: 7. The germline gives CDR1 SGHVS, CDR2 FNYEAQ. The CDR3 is 15 residues long. The DNA of the CDR3 is TGTGCCAGCAGCTTAGTCCAGGGGGCCCACCGGGAGCTGTTTTTT. Translating it yields CASSLVQGAHRELFF.